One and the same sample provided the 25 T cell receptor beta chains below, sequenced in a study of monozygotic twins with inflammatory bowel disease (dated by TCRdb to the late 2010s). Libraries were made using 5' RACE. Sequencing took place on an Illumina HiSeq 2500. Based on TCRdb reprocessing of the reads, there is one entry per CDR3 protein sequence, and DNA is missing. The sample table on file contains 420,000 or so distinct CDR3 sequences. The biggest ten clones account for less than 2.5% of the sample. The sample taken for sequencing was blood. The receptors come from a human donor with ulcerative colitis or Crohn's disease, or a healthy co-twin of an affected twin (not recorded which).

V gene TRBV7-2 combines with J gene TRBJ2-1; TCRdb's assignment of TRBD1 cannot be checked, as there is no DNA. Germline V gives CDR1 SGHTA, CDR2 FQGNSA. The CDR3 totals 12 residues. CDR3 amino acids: CASRPPGTSPVF.

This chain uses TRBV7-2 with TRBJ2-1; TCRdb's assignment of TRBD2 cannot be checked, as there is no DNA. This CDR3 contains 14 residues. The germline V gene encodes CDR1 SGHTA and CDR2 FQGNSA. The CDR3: CASRRDSPYNEQFF. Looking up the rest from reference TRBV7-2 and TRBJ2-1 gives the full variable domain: GAGVSQSPSNKVTEKGKDVELRCDPISGHTALYWYRQSLGQGLEFLIYFQGNSAPDKSGLPSDRFSAERTGGSVSTLTIQRTQQEDSAVYLCASRRDSPYNEQFFGPGTRLTVL.

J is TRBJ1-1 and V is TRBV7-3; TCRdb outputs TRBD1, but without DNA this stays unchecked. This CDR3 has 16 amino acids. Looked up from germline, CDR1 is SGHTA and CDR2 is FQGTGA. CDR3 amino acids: CASSLTPGQMNTEAFF.

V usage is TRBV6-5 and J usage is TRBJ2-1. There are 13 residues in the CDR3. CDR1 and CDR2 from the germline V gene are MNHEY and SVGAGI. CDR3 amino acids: CASGNSVYNEQFF.

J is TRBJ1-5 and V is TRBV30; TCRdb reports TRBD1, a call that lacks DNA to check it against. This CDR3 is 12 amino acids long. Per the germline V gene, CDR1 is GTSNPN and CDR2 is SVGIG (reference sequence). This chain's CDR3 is CAWSQQPGPQHF.

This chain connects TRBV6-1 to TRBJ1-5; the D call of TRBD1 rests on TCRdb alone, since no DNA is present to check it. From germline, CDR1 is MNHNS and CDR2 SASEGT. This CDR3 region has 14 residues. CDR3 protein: CASILDRRNQPQHF.

The CDR3 is CSVEAAGQGARGEQFF. The chain carries TRBV29-1 and TRBJ2-1; the TCRdb call, TRBD1, lacks DNA for checking. CDR1 SQVTM and CDR2 ANQGSEA come from the germline V gene. The CDR3 extends over 16 amino acids.

This CDR3 is CASTHLGASNQPQHF. This chain connects TRBV6-1 to TRBJ1-5; TCRdb's D gene call, TRBD1, goes unchecked for lack of DNA. Germline V CDR1 and CDR2: MNHNS, SASEGT. This CDR3 is built from 15 residues.

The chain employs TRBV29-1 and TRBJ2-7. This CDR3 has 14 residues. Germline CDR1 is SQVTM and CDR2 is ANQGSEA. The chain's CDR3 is CSVVFRLNSYEQYF.

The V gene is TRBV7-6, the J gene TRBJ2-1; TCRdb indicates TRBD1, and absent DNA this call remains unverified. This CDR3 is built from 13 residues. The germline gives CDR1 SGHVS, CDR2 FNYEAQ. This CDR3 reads CASSPGTGGGQFF.

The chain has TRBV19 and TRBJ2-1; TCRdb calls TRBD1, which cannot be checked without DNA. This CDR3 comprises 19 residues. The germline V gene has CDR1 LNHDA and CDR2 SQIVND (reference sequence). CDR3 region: CASSIVWKLGTGGLNEQFF.

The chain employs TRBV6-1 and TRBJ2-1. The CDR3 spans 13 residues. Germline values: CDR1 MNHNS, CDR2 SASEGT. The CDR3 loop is CASTQVSYNEQFF.

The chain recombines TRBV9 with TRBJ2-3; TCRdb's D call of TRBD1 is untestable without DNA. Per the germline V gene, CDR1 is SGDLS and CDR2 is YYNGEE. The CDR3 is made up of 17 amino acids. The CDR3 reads CASSVHSTGGVTDTQYF.

The CDR3: CASSAPTGGQYGTDTQYF. The chain uses TRBV5-1 and TRBJ2-3; the TCRdb D gene call, TRBD1, has no DNA to confirm it. The germline gives CDR1 SGHRS, CDR2 YFSETQ. The CDR3 totals 18 residues.

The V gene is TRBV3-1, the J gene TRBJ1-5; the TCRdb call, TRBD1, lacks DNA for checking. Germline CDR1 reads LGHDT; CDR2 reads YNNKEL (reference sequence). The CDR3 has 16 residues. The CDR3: CASSPRDRGLGQPQHF.

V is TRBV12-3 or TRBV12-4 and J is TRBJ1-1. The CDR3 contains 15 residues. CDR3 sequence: CASSFEGLIGTEAFF.

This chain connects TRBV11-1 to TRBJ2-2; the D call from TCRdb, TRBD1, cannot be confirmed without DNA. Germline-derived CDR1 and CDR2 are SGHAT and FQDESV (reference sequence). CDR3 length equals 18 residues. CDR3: CASTRYHRETPGSGELFF.

Here the CDR3 reads CSAPSGQSHYGYTF. V usage is TRBV20-1 and J usage is TRBJ1-2; no DNA is available, so the TRBD1 call from TCRdb remains unchecked. Germline V gene lookup returns CDR1 DFQATT and CDR2 SNEGSKA (reference sequence). The CDR3 is 14 residues long.

CDR3 in amino acids: CSARSGGGSTEAFF. The V gene is TRBV20-1, the J gene TRBJ1-1; as DNA is missing, the TRBD1 call by TCRdb cannot be tested. This CDR3 contains 14 residues. Germline CDR1 DFQATT, CDR2 SNEGSKA (reference sequence).

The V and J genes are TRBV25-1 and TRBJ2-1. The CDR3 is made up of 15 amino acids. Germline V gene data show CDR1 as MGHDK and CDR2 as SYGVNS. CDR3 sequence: CASSGVGIGPHEQFF.

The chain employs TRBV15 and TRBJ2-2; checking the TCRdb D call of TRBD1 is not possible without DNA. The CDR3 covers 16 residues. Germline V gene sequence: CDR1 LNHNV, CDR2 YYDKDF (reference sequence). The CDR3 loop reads CATSRDAGENTGELFF. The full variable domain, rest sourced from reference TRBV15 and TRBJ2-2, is DAMVIQNPRYQVTQFGKPVTLSCSQTLNHNVMYWYQQKSSQAPKLLFHYYDKDFNNEADTPDNFQSRRPNTSFCFLDIRSPGLGDTAMYLCATSRDAGENTGELFFGEGSRLTVL.

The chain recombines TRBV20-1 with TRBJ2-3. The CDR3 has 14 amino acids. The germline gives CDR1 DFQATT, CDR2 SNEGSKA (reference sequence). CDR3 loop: CSASLRTNTDTQYF.

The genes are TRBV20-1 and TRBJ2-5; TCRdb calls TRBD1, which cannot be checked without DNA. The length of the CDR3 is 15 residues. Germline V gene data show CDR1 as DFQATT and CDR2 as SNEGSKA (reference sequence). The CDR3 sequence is CSARDTRGRVETQYF.

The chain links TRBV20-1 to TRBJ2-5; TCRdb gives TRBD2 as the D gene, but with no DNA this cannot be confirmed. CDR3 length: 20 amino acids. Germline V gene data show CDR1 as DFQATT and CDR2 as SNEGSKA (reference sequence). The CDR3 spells CSARLLFTPSSSGSHETQYF.

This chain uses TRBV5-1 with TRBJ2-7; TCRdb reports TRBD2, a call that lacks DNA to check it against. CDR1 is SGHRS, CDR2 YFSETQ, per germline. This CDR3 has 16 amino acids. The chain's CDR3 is CASSTGLAGLRYEQYF.